This T cell receptor (beta chain) is drawn from a study of cytotoxic CD8 clonotypes in ibrutinib-treated CLL. A note on this clone: The antigen is not known.

Germline CDR1 LNHNV, CDR2 YYDKDF (reference sequence). This CDR3 is built from 14 residues. With 1 base removed from V and 4 bases from J, the gap between germline ends came to 8 bases. Whole-study results and caveats: With treatment, public clonotypes, which were uncommon, either contracted or remained stable.

The assay was immunoSEQ multiplex PCR, and TCRdb's table has in-frame clones only and misses some. The sample yields under 300,000 clones, roughly 70% seen once. The receptor was derived from a human donor with chronic lymphocytic leukemia. The material sequenced was PBMCs, taken after 24 months of ibrutinib treatment. This chain connects TRBV15 to TRBJ1-5; D not certain. CDR3 bases: TGTGCCACCAGCAGAGGGGTTGAAAATCAGCCCCAGCATTTT. This encodes CATSRGVENQPQHF.